These 24 T cell receptor beta chains came from one sample sequenced in a study of shared clonotypes between healthy human individuals. Assay used: immunoSEQ multiplex PCR; TCRdb lists only in-frame clones, some missing. The sample holds 150,000 to 200,000 clones, about 93% seen once. What was sequenced was naive CD4+ T cells sorted from blood. Sample subset: CD45RA+ positively selected. These receptors were taken from a woman in her 30s in good health.

This chain joins TRBV2 and TRBJ1-3; TRBD1 is a possible D gene (6 bases). The germline V and J ends were trimmed by 6 bases and 1 base, with 19 bases remaining between them. This CDR3 has 17 amino acids. Germline V CDR1 and CDR2: SNHLY, FYNNEI. CDR3 sequence reads: CASRVPKDSSSGNTIYF. CDR3 nucleotide sequence: TGTGCCAGCAGAGTGCCGAAGGACAGTTCGTCTGGAAACACCATATATTTT.

The rearrangement uses TRBV11-2 and TRBJ2-5, with D perhaps matching TRBD1 or TRBD2 (6 bases each). CDR1 SGHAT and CDR2 FQNNGV come from the germline V gene. The V end was cut by 5 bases, the J end by 5 bases, with 18 bases between. This CDR3 is 15 amino acids long. CDR3 loop: CASSPLRGRGETQYF. The CDR3 region has the DNA TGTGCCAGCAGCCCACTCCGGGGGCGGGGTGAGACCCAGTACTTC.

The genes are TRBV19 and TRBJ2-7, with 11 bases that match TRBD2. The germline V gene encodes CDR1 LNHDA and CDR2 SQIVND (reference sequence). The V gene end was trimmed by 5 bases and the J gene end by 2 bases; junction bases not matched to a gene: 5. The CDR3 contains 15 residues. The CDR3 DNA reads as TGTGCCAGTAGTGAGACTAGCGGGATAACCTACGAGCAGTACTTC. Its protein is CASSETSGITYEQYF.

The V call is TRBV4-1, the J call TRBJ2-5, with 7 bases lining up with TRBD1. The J call is uncertain, as TRBJ2-7 better fits the DNA end. In germline, CDR1 is MGHRA, CDR2 YSYEKL. This CDR3 is 17 amino acids long. The CDR3 sequence: CASSQRRTGTSPYEQYF. The CDR3 region has the DNA TGCGCCAGCAGCCAACGACGGACAGGCACTAGTCCTTACGAGCAGTACTTC.

V and J are TRBV13 and TRBJ2-7; D ambiguous. Germline CDR1 and CDR2: PRHDT and FYEKMQ (reference sequence). The CDR3 spans 12 residues. V was pared by 2 bases and J by 3 bases, with 5 bases between. This CDR3 reads CASSLWGYEQYF. The DNA for the CDR3 is TGTGCCAGCAGCTTATGGGGCTACGAGCAGTACTTC. Filled out from reference TRBV13 and TRBJ2-7, the complete variable domain reads AAGVIQSPRHLIKEKRETATLKCYPIPRHDTVYWYQQGPGQDPQFLISFYEKMQSDKGSIPDRFSAQQFSDYHSELNMSSLELGDSALYFCASSLWGYEQYFGPGTRLTVT.

The chain couples TRBV28 to TRBJ2-3; possible D gene TRBD2, 7 bases. Trimming shortened V by 8 bases and J by 6 bases, and 21 bases separated the two germline ends. Germline CDR1 is MDHEN and CDR2 is SYDVKM. The CDR3 runs 15 residues. CDR3 residues: CASPGPGGSPDTQYF. The CDR3 DNA sequence: TGTGCCAGCCCTGGGCCGGGGGGCTCCCCCGATACGCAGTATTTT.

The genes are TRBV5-6 and TRBJ1-2; no reliable D call. Trimming took 1 base from V and 2 from J, leaving 12 bases between them. The germline V gene encodes CDR1 SGHDT and CDR2 YYEEEE. The CDR3 length is 15 residues. CDR3 in DNA: TGTGCCAGCAGCTTGTTTTCTGTATTCAACTATGGCTACACCTTC. Amino acids: CASSLFSVFNYGYTF.

The chain combines TRBV6-5 with TRBJ2-7; D perhaps matches TRBD2 (6 bases). This CDR3 contains 16 residues. Trimming stripped 2 bases from V and 4 bases from J, with 18 bases between. CDR1 and CDR2 from the germline V gene are MNHEY and SVGAGI. The CDR3 loop is CASSYGRTLAIYEQYF. DNA of the CDR3: TGTGCCAGCAGTTACGGCCGGACTCTAGCGATTTACGAGCAGTACTTC.

This clone was found a few times. The chain uses TRBV18 and TRBJ1-2; 7 nucleotides align to TRBD1. Germline V gene sequence: CDR1 KGHSH, CDR2 LQKENI. The CDR3 contains 16 residues. The V and J ends lost 3 bases and 2 bases, in that order; junction bases with no gene match: 9. The CDR3 nucleotides are TGTGCCAGCTCACCTCAACTAGAACAGGGGAACTATGGCTACACCTTC. It yields the protein CASSPQLEQGNYGYTF.

V gene TRBV7-6 combines with J gene TRBJ2-3, with D uncertain. The CDR3 sequence is 15 residues long. With 5 bases removed from V and 0 bases from J, the gap between germline ends came to 12 bases. CDR1 is SGHVS and CDR2 is FNYEAQ in the germline V gene. Written as DNA, the CDR3 is TGTGCCAGCAGCCCGAATACTGGTAGCACAGATACGCAGTATTTT. This translates into CASSPNTGSTDTQYF.

The V call is TRBV7-9, the J call TRBJ2-1, with 9 bases lining up with TRBD2. CDR1 SEHNR and CDR2 FQNEAQ come from the germline V gene (reference sequence). CDR3 size: 14 residues. Germline trimming cut 2 bases from V and 8 bases from J; bases unmatched to any gene: 4. DNA for the CDR3: TGTGCCAGCAGCTTATGGCGGGAGGGGGATGAGCAGTTCTTC. Translation gives CASSLWREGDEQFF.

V and J are TRBV11-2 and TRBJ2-1; D not resolved. The germline CDR1 and CDR2 sequences are SGHAT and FQNNGV. V gave up 5 bases and J gave up 3 bases, with 14 bases separating them. CDR3 length equals 15 residues. The CDR3 is CASSPQYRSYNEQFF. The CDR3 DNA reads as TGTGCCAGCAGCCCCCAGTACCGGAGCTACAATGAGCAGTTCTTC. The whole variable domain, remainder taken from reference TRBV11-2 and TRBJ2-1, is EAGVAQSPRYKIIEKRQSVAFWCNPISGHATLYWYQQILGQGPKLLIQFQNNGVVDDSQLPKDRFSAERLKGVDSTLKIQPAKLEDSAVYLCASSPQYRSYNEQFFGPGTRLTVL.

The chain carries TRBV5-6 and TRBJ2-5; 9 bases align to TRBD2. The J call may be incorrect, as the DNA end agrees better with TRBJ2-7. The CDR3 loop spans 16 amino acids. Germline V CDR1 and CDR2: SGHDT, YYEEEE. CDR3 loop: CASSSPKASGNYEQYF. As DNA, the CDR3 is TGTGCCAGCAGCTCCCCCAAGGCTAGCGGGAACTACGAGCAGTACTTC.

The chain carries TRBV19 and TRBJ2-5; 7 positions agree with TRBD1. V dropped 9 bases and J dropped 5; count of bases not matched to a gene: 12. The CDR3 extends over 14 amino acids. Germline V gene lookup returns CDR1 LNHDA and CDR2 SQIVND (reference sequence). The CDR3 DNA reads as TGTGCCAGCCGGGCGTTGACAGGGCCGGAGACCCAGTACTTC. This sequence encodes CASRALTGPETQYF.

The V call is TRBV5-6, the J call TRBJ2-7; a weak D match, TRBD2 (5 bases). The CDR3 length is 14 residues. V was cut by 0 bases and J by 4 bases, with 11 bases left in between. Germline V CDR1 and CDR2: SGHDT, YYEEEE. The CDR3: CASSLAGRRYEQYF. The CDR3 coding sequence is TGTGCCAGCAGCTTGGCCGGTAGGAGGTACGAGCAGTACTTC.

The rearrangement links TRBV28 to TRBJ2-5, with D perhaps TRBD1 or TRBD2 (6 bases each). The closer fit of TRBJ2-7 to the DNA end suggests the J call may be wrong. Looked up from germline, CDR1 is MDHEN and CDR2 is SYDVKM. The CDR3 runs 15 residues. CDR3 DNA sequence: TGTGCCAGCAGCCCGGGGGCTATGTCACCCTACGAGCAGTACTTC. Its protein is CASSPGAMSPYEQYF.

The chain employs TRBV6-1 and TRBJ2-7, with 11 bases identical to TRBD1. Germline loops: CDR1 MNHNS, CDR2 SASEGT. CDR3 length equals 14 residues. Trimming removed 7 bases from V and 7 bases from J; junction bases left unmatched: 9. In nucleotides, the CDR3 is TGTGCCAGCACCCACCGGGACAGGGGGGAAGAGCAGTACTTC. Residues: CASTHRDRGEEQYF.

The V and J genes are TRBV29-1 and TRBJ1-1; TRBD1 aligns across 7 bases. CDR1 and CDR2 (germline): SQVTM, ANQGSEA. V shed 7 bases and J 0 bases; nucleotides not matched to a gene: 5. CDR3 length equals 13 residues. The CDR3 region has the DNA TGCAGCGGCATGGGACAGTTGAACACTGAAGCTTTCTTT. Encoded protein: CSGMGQLNTEAFF.

The chain has TRBV28 and TRBJ2-5, with TRBD2 identical over 7 bases. The DNA end is more similar to TRBJ2-7, so the J call may be wrong. Looked up from germline, CDR1 is MDHEN and CDR2 is SYDVKM. CDR3 size: 13 residues. The CDR3, as DNA: TGTGCCAGCACCAGCGGGACGGTCGGCGAGCAGTACTTC. Its protein product is CASTSGTVGEQYF.

CDR3 bases: TGCGCCAGCAGCTTGGGTTTACTAGCCAATGAGCAGTTCTTC. It codes for CASSLGLLANEQFF. J is TRBJ2-1 and V is TRBV5-1, with a tentative D call TRBD2 (6 bases). V shed 0 bases and J shed 6 bases, with 10 bases lying between them. The length of the CDR3 is 14 residues. Germline V gives CDR1 SGHRS, CDR2 YFSETQ.

The chain carries TRBV28 and TRBJ1-1; 7 bases are shared with TRBD1. Germline CDR1 reads MDHEN; CDR2 reads SYDVKM. The CDR3 totals 14 residues. Unmatched junction bases numbered 8, after V lost 6 bases and J lost 4 bases. This CDR3 is CASSPTGVRTEAFF. CDR3 coding DNA: TGTGCCAGCAGCCCTACAGGGGTACGCACTGAAGCTTTCTTT. The full variable domain, its missing parts supplied by reference TRBV28 and TRBJ1-1, is DVKVTQSSRYLVKRTGEKVFLECVQDMDHENMFWYRQDPGLGLRLIYFSYDVKMKEKGDIPEGYSVSREKKERFSLILESASTNQTSMYLCASSPTGVRTEAFFGQGTRLTVV.

The chain links TRBV10-1 to TRBJ1-1; D gene ambiguous. CDR1 and CDR2 from the germline V gene are WNHNN and SYGVQD (reference sequence). Trimming took 5 bases from V and 0 from J, leaving 7 bases between them. The length of the CDR3 is 13 residues. CDR3 in amino acids: CASSPTLNTEAFF. The CDR3 bases are TGCGCCAGCAGTCCTACCTTGAACACTGAAGCTTTCTTT.

The V call is TRBV7-8, the J call TRBJ1-3; no reliable D call. Trimming pared 5 bases from V and 2 bases from J, leaving 25 bases between. The CDR3 spans 19 residues. Germline V gives CDR1 SGHVS, CDR2 FQNEAQ. This CDR3 is CASSPVGPTLSSPGNTIYF. The CDR3 region has the DNA TGTGCCAGCAGCCCCGTCGGCCCGACCCTCTCCTCCCCTGGAAACACCATATATTTT.

The V call is TRBV30, the J call TRBJ1-2; TRBD1 is a possible D gene (5 bases). Deletions cut 3 bases from V and 4 bases from J, with 18 bases between. This CDR3 spans 15 amino acids. Germline V gives CDR1 GTSNPN, CDR2 SVGIG (reference sequence). The CDR3 reads CAWRGGSGLGYGYTF. The CDR3 nucleotides read TGTGCCTGGAGGGGGGGATCGGGCCTTGGCTATGGCTACACCTTC.